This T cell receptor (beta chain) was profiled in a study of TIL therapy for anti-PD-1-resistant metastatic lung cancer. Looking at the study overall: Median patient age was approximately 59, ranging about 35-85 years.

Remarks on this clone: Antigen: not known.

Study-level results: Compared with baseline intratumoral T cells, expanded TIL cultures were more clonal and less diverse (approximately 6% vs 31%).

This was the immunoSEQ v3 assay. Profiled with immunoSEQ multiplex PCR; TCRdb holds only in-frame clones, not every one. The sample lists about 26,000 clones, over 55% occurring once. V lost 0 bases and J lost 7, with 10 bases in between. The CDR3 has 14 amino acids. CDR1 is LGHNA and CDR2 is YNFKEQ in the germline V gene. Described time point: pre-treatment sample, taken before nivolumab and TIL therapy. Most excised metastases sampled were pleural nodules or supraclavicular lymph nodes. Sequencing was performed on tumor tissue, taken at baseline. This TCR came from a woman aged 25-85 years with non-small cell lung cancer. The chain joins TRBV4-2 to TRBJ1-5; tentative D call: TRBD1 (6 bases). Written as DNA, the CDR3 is TGTGCCAGCAGCCAAGATGAGGGGGTCCAGCCCCAGCATTTT. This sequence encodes CASSQDEGVQPQHF.